These 29 T cell receptor beta chains originate from one sample sequenced in a study of blood T cell repertoires in COVID-19. Here immunoSEQ multiplex PCR was the method, and the copy in TCRdb shows in-frame clones only, minus some. This table holds hundreds of thousands of clones, 85% to 90% found once. The sequenced sample consisted of peripheral blood. These receptors all stem from a young woman with COVID-19, enrolled during active disease.

In DNA, the CDR3 is TGTGCCAGCTCCCCCACAGTACAAAATGAGCAGTTCTTC. This sequence encodes CASSPTVQNEQFF. The chain joins TRBV18 to TRBJ2-1; D gene uncertain. The germline V and J ends were trimmed by 6 bases and 7 bases, with 13 bases remaining between them. CDR3 length: 13 residues. CDR1 and CDR2 (germline): KGHSH, LQKENI.

This clone was counted a single time. V usage is TRBV5-6 and J usage is TRBJ2-2; possible D gene TRBD1, 5 bases. The CDR3 runs 16 residues. V lost 2 bases and J 2 bases, leaving 13 bases between the germline ends. Germline V lookup: CDR1 SGHDT, CDR2 YYEEEE. The CDR3: CASSLRSGLNTGELFF. The CDR3 nucleotides are TGTGCCAGCAGCTTAAGGTCAGGGCTTAACACCGGGGAGCTGTTTTTT.

V and J are TRBV4-1 and TRBJ1-2; 10 nucleotides match TRBD1. There are 17 residues in the CDR3. CDR1 MGHRA and CDR2 YSYEKL come from the germline V gene. The trim removed 0 bases at V and 8 bases at J, leaving 12 bases unmatched. In DNA, the CDR3 is TGCGCCAGCAGCCAAGAGACCCGGGACAGGGGTCCGCGCGGCTACACCTTC. Translation: CASSQETRDRGPRGYTF.

The rearrangement uses TRBV2 and TRBJ1-4; no definite D call. Trimming pared 5 bases from V and 4 bases from J, leaving 8 bases between. Germline CDR1 reads SNHLY; CDR2 reads FYNNEI. CDR3 length: 13 amino acids. CDR3 DNA sequence: TGTGCCAGCAGTCAACAGCTTAATGAAAAACTGTTTTTT. It codes for CASSQQLNEKLFF.

This chain links TRBV7-2 with TRBJ2-3; maybe TRBD1 (6 bases). CDR3 size: 13 residues. Looked up from germline, CDR1 is SGHTA and CDR2 is FQGNSA. Trimming removed 2 bases at V and 10 bases at J, with 13 bases between. CDR3 protein: CASSLRGSGPQYF. CDR3 nucleotide sequence: TGTGCCAGCAGCTTAAGGGGGAGTGGACCGCAGTATTTT.

Remarks on this clone: Additional DNA sequences in this sample encode the identical CDR3. V gene TRBV10-3 combines with J gene TRBJ1-1; D gene unclear. Per germline, CDR1 ENHRY and CDR2 SYGVKD. CDR3 length equals 13 residues. V was pared by 6 bases and J by 1 base, with 9 bases between. The CDR3 here is CAIRRGGNTEAFF. The CDR3 nucleotides are TGTGCCATCAGGCGGGGAGGGAACACTGAAGCTTTCTTT.

CDR3 sequence (DNA): TGTGCCAGCAGGCTACAGGGTGACTATGGCTACACCTTC. It specifies CASRLQGDYGYTF. The J gene is TRBJ1-2, the V gene TRBV6-5, with TRBD1 as a possible D gene (6 bases). Germline values: CDR1 MNHEY, CDR2 SVGAGI. V lost 6 bases to trimming and J lost 3 bases, with 11 bases between them. The CDR3 length is 13 residues.

The J gene is TRBJ2-1, the V gene TRBV27; TRBD2 agrees at 9 bases. The CDR3 length is 16 residues. CDR1 and CDR2 from the germline V gene are MNHEY and SMNVEV (reference sequence). Trimming at V came to 6 bases and at J to 4 bases, leaving 10 bases not matched to a gene. The CDR3 DNA reads TGTGCCAGCAGCCTCGGGATAGCGGGAGAATACAATGAGCAGTTCTTC. As protein: CASSLGIAGEYNEQFF.

This clone was recorded only once. This rearrangement joins TRBV19 to TRBJ2-7; tentatively, D is TRBD1 (5 bases). This CDR3 has 13 amino acids. CDR1 is LNHDA and CDR2 is SQIVND in the germline V gene (reference sequence). Trimming took 5 bases from V and 2 from J, leaving 10 bases between them. The CDR3 loop reads CASSQLGAYEQYF. CDR3 nucleotides: TGTGCCAGTAGTCAATTAGGGGCCTACGAGCAGTACTTC.

The genes are TRBV11-2 and TRBJ2-1, with a tentative D call TRBD1 (6 bases). CDR1 and CDR2 from the germline V gene are SGHAT and FQNNGV. With 1 base removed from V and 10 bases from J, the gap between germline ends came to 17 bases. The length of the CDR3 is 15 residues. CDR3 sequence reads: CASSLAGGFGTEQFF. CDR3 DNA sequence: TGTGCCAGCAGCTTAGCTGGCGGGTTTGGGACAGAGCAGTTCTTC.

The rearrangement joins TRBV7-2 to TRBJ1-2; D unclear. V dropped 3 bases and J dropped 0 bases, with 11 bases sitting between them. The CDR3 runs 15 residues. CDR1 is SGHTA and CDR2 is FQGNSA in the germline V gene. CDR3 nucleotides: TGTGCCAGCAGCTTCGGGGTATTAACTAACTATGGCTACACCTTC. As protein: CASSFGVLTNYGYTF.

This chain connects TRBV2 to TRBJ2-2, with D perhaps matching TRBD1 (5 bases). This CDR3 has 16 amino acids. Germline V lookup: CDR1 SNHLY, CDR2 FYNNEI. V was shortened by 2 bases and J by 7 bases, with 17 bases between the two germline ends. CDR3 DNA sequence: TGTGCCAGCAGTGAATTGAGTGGGGCGAATTACGGGGAGCTGTTTTTT. It codes for CASSELSGANYGELFF.

This sequence joins TRBV7-9 and TRBJ2-1, with D uncertain. This CDR3 has 17 residues. Germline V gene sequence: CDR1 SEHNR, CDR2 FQNEAQ (reference sequence). V lost 5 bases and J lost 4, with 21 bases in between. CDR3 nucleotides: TGTGCCAGCAGCCTTTCCTCTTCCAGGCCGGCGTACAATGAGCAGTTCTTC. Translated: CASSLSSSRPAYNEQFF.

The chain combines TRBV23-1 with TRBJ2-1; D is uncertain. TRBV23-1 has ORF status, its function being uncertain. V was pared by 8 bases and J by 12 bases, with 20 bases between. The length of the CDR3 is 13 residues. The CDR3 region is CASGPDGERRQFF. The CDR3 coding sequence is TGCGCCAGCGGCCCTGACGGTGAGAGGAGGCAGTTCTTC.

This clone came up once. The V gene is TRBV2, the J gene TRBJ1-1, with a weak D call TRBD1 (6 bases). Trimming took off 4 bases at V and 0 bases at J, with 21 bases between the two ends. The length of the CDR3 is 18 residues. The V gene's germline CDR1 is SNHLY and CDR2 FYNNEI. The CDR3 nucleotides read TGTGCCAGCAGTGTTAAGGGGGTCACAAAGACCATGAACACTGAAGCTTTCTTT. Encoded protein: CASSVKGVTKTMNTEAFF.

The chain joins TRBV5-1 to TRBJ1-4, with 7 bases that match TRBD1. V lost 0 bases to trimming and J lost 0 bases; unmatched junction nucleotides: 5. Germline V gives CDR1 SGHRS, CDR2 YFSETQ. This CDR3 spans 17 amino acids. DNA of the CDR3: TGCGCCAGCAGCTTGGGAGGGACAGCTTCAACTAATGAAAAACTGTTTTTT. Its translation: CASSLGGTASTNEKLFF.

The gene calls are TRBV27 and TRBJ1-4; the match to TRBD1 covers 7 bases. Germline V gene sequence: CDR1 MNHEY, CDR2 SMNVEV (reference sequence). With 3 bases clipped from V and 5 bases from J, the junction kept 6 bases outside the gene matches. This CDR3 contains 15 residues. In DNA, the CDR3 is TGTGCCAGCAGTTTGGGATGGGGACAGAATGAAAAACTGTTTTTT. Amino acids: CASSLGWGQNEKLFF.

This rearrangement joins TRBV29-1 to TRBJ1-2; maybe TRBD1 (6 bases). This CDR3 spans 14 amino acids. Germline CDR1 is SQVTM and CDR2 is ANQGSEA. V shed 7 bases and J shed 0 bases, with 15 bases lying between them. CDR3: CSERQVPANYGYTF. CDR3 in DNA: TGCAGCGAAAGACAGGTTCCAGCTAACTATGGCTACACCTTC.

V usage is TRBV6-2 or TRBV6-3 and J usage is TRBJ1-2; D gene uncertain. Germline V CDR1 and CDR2: MNHEY, SVGEGT. There are 13 residues in the CDR3. Trimming stripped 2 bases from V and 4 bases from J, with 8 bases between. CDR3 residues: CASSYGQLYGYTF. The CDR3 region has the DNA TGTGCCAGCAGTTACGGGCAGCTCTATGGCTACACCTTC.

The CDR3 protein is CSASPGWVTEAFF. The DNA for the CDR3 is TGCAGTGCTAGTCCAGGGTGGGTCACTGAAGCTTTCTTT. The chain is built from TRBV20-1 and TRBJ1-1, with D perhaps matching TRBD1 (5 bases). Germline-derived CDR1 and CDR2 are DFQATT and SNEGSKA (reference sequence). The ends were cut back, 3 bases at V and 4 bases at J, with 12 bases in the middle. The length of the CDR3 is 13 residues.

The rearrangement links TRBV7-9 to TRBJ1-1; D uncertain. The ends were cut back, 5 bases at V and 1 base at J, with 11 bases in the middle. Looked up from germline, CDR1 is SEHNR and CDR2 is FQNEAQ (reference sequence). There are 14 residues in the CDR3. This CDR3 is CASSPRRSNTEAFF. In DNA form, the CDR3 reads TGTGCCAGCAGCCCCAGGCGATCGAACACTGAAGCTTTCTTT.

This clone has a handful of counts. Here the CDR3 reads CASSLEGTGSGYTF. CDR3 bases: TGCGCCAGCAGCTTGGAGGGGACAGGGAGCGGCTACACCTTC. This sequence joins TRBV5-1 and TRBJ1-2; TRBD1 matches 9 bases. V lost 0 bases and J lost 8; bases outside the gene matches: 5. The CDR3 runs 14 residues. In germline, CDR1 is SGHRS, CDR2 YFSETQ.

The V and J genes are TRBV7-9 and TRBJ1-5, with 11 bases identical to TRBD1. CDR1 is SEHNR, CDR2 FQNEAQ, per germline (reference sequence). The V and J ends lost 5 bases and 3 bases, in that order; junction bases with no gene match: 15. This CDR3 comprises 19 residues. The CDR3, as DNA: TGTGCCAGCAGCGAGTTTATGGACAGGGGGCTTTCCTTCAATCAGCCCCAGCATTTT. Translation: CASSEFMDRGLSFNQPQHF.

The J gene is TRBJ2-5, the V gene TRBV5-4; the match to TRBD2 covers 12 bases. The junction had 0 bases not matched to a gene; V was cut back by 1 base and J by 5 bases. The CDR3 runs to 14 residues. Germline values: CDR1 SGHNT, CDR2 YYREEE (reference sequence). DNA of the CDR3: TGTGCCAGCAGCTTGACTAGCGGGGGGGAGACCCAGTACTTC. This encodes CASSLTSGGETQYF.

CDR3 amino acids: CASRPTGRFGYTF. The CDR3 DNA is TGTGCCAGCAGGCCTACAGGGCGGTTTGGCTACACCTTC. This rearrangement joins TRBV27 to TRBJ1-2; TRBD1 might be the D (6 bases). CDR1 and CDR2 (germline): MNHEY, SMNVEV (reference sequence). The length of the CDR3 is 13 residues. V was trimmed by 6 bases and J by 7 bases, leaving 15 bases between them.

The chain couples TRBV5-6 to TRBJ1-2, with 8 bases identical to TRBD1. J was trimmed by 5 bases and V by 2 bases; bases with no gene match: 5. The length of the CDR3 is 14 residues. Germline V gene sequence: CDR1 SGHDT, CDR2 YYEEEE. Written as DNA, the CDR3 is TGTGCCAGCAGCTTCCAGGGGGCATCGTATGGCTACACCTTC. Its protein is CASSFQGASYGYTF.

CDR3 bases: TGTGCCAGCAGCTTAGGACAGGGGAAGGCTTTCTTT. Translating gives CASSLGQGKAFF. The chain combines TRBV11-2 with TRBJ1-1; the match to TRBD1 covers 8 bases. The V gene's germline CDR1 is SGHAT and CDR2 FQNNGV. Germline trimming cut 1 base from V and 11 bases from J; bases unmatched to any gene: 3. The CDR3 length is 12 residues.

This clone was counted once. The chain combines TRBV6-2 or TRBV6-3 with TRBJ2-7, with D hard to call. Trimming took 0 bases from V and 7 from J, leaving 4 bases between them. This CDR3 is built from 11 residues. Germline loops: CDR1 MNHEY, CDR2 SVGEGT. The CDR3 region has the DNA TGTGCCAGCAGTTACTCGAGAGAGCAGTACTTC. Its protein product is CASSYSREQYF.

CDR3 sequence (DNA): TGCGCCAGCAGCCTAAAGACAGGGATGGGCTACACCTTC. As protein: CASSLKTGMGYTF. V and J are TRBV5-1 and TRBJ1-2, with 7 bases identical to TRBD1. The V segment lost 4 bases and the J segment 8 bases; nucleotides outside the gene matches: 8. Germline loops: CDR1 SGHRS, CDR2 YFSETQ. The CDR3 covers 13 residues.